Listed here is a single T cell receptor beta chain. Its antigen is currently unknown. TCRdb independently ran MiXCR on the 5' RACE reads; one entry per CDR3 protein. The table records about 320,000 distinct CDR3 sequences, around 11% of them present only once. This entry belongs to a study of T cells after yellow fever vaccination. Study results and caveats: High-abundance clonotypes from the bulk population could contaminate FACS-sorted repertoires.

Per germline, CDR1 SGHRS and CDR2 YFSETQ. Trimming pared 3 bases from V and 5 bases from J, leaving 11 bases between. The CDR3 has 13 amino acids. The origin of this receptor is a young man who received the YFV17D yellow fever vaccine. V usage is TRBV5-1 and J usage is TRBJ2-5; tentatively, D is TRBD1 (6 bases). The starting material was CD4+ T cells sorted from PBMCs, obtained 45 days after the yellow fever booster vaccination. The CDR3 is CASSSGVRETQYF. Written as DNA, the CDR3 is TGCGCCAGCAGCTCAGGGGTTCGGGAGACCCAGTACTTC.